The rows below give T cell receptor beta chains drawn from one sample of a study of blood T cell repertoires in COVID-19. The protocol was immunoSEQ multiplex PCR, while the TCRdb copy is restricted to in-frame clones and leaves out a portion. The data contain about 390,000 clones, about 87% of them singletons. The sample comprised peripheral blood. The receptors come from a woman in her sixties with COVID-19, enrolled during active disease. The CDR3 runs from the conserved cysteine through the conserved F or W. The D gene is left open where the match is weak. A row's size may be missing; if present it is once, few, many or a size class.

abundance,v_gene,d_gene,j_gene,CDR3nt,CDR3aa
.,TRBV9,.,TRBJ2-7,TGTGCCAGCAGCGTAGATCCACAGGGAACCTACGAGCAGTACTTC,CASSVDPQGTYEQYF
once,TRBV21-1,.,TRBJ1-5,TGTGCCAGCAGCAAAGAACCAAGGGAGGTGGAGCCCCAGCATTTT,CASSKEPREVEPQHF
.,TRBV19,.,TRBJ1-3,TGTGCCAGTAGTCGTTCCCTGGACAGCTCTGGAAACACCATATATTTT,CASSRSLDSSGNTIYF
.,TRBV19,.,TRBJ2-1,TGTGCCAGTAGGTCCGAAACAGGGAGCTCCTACAATGAGCAGTTCTTC,CASRSETGSSYNEQFF
.,TRBV28,TRBD2,TRBJ2-7,TGTGCCAGCAGTATGGGGGGACTACCTTACGAGCAGTACTTC,CASSMGGLPYEQYF
.,TRBV12-3/TRBV12-4,TRBD1,TRBJ2-7,TGTGCCAGCAGAGGGACAGGGTACTACGAGCAGTACTTC,CASRGTGYYEQYF
.,TRBV5-1,.,TRBJ1-1,TGCGCCAGCAGCTTGACAGGGAGGAACACTGAAGCTTTCTTT,CASSLTGRNTEAFF
.,TRBV7-2,TRBD2,TRBJ2-3,TGTGCCAGCAGCCTTAGCGGGGGGGCCGCAGATACGCAGTATTTT,CASSLSGGAADTQYF
.,TRBV27,.,TRBJ1-1,TGTGCCAGCAGTTTATATAGGGGGAGGGGGACTGAAGCTTTCTTT,CASSLYRGRGTEAFF
.,TRBV20-1,.,TRBJ1-1,TGCAGTGTAGGGGGGGACACTGAAGCTTTCTTT,CSVGGDTEAFF
.,TRBV30,TRBD2,TRBJ2-5,TGTGCCTGGAGTGGGGGACTAGCGATCTCCAAGACCCAGTACTTC,CAWSGGLAISKTQYF
.,TRBV5-1,TRBD2,TRBJ2-1,TGCGTGAGCAGCTTGGGGACTAGATCTACTAATGAGCAGTTCTTC,CVSSLGTRSTNEQFF
.,TRBV19,TRBD1,TRBJ1-5,TGTGCCACCCGGGACAGGGGTGGTCAGCCCCAGCATTTT,CATRDRGGQPQHF
few,TRBV6-6,TRBD1,TRBJ1-2,TGTGCCAGCACCTTACGGGACAGGGGCAACTATGGCTACACCTTC,CASTLRDRGNYGYTF
.,TRBV5-1,.,TRBJ2-7,TGCGCCAGCAGCTTGGCCGGCGGGGGCGCTTCCTACGAGCAGTACTTC,CASSLAGGGASYEQYF
few,TRBV18,.,TRBJ2-5,TGTGCCAGCTCACCTGGACTACAAGAGACCCAGTACTTC,CASSPGLQETQYF
.,TRBV7-9,.,TRBJ1-1,TGTGCCACACAGTTGGTGAACACTGAAGCTTTCTTT,CATQLVNTEAFF
.,TRBV19,TRBD1,TRBJ2-1,TGTGCCAGTAGTAATACCCCGAACAGGGGGCAGAATGAGCAGTTCTTC,CASSNTPNRGQNEQFF
.,TRBV5-6,TRBD1,TRBJ1-5,TGTGCCAGCAGCTTTTTTGCGGGACAGGAGGTTCCTCAGCCCCAGCATTTT,CASSFFAGQEVPQPQHF
once,TRBV27,.,TRBJ1-5,TGTGCCAGCAGTTTAGGTAGGGGTGTTCAGCCCCAGCATTTT,CASSLGRGVQPQHF
.,TRBV11-2,.,TRBJ1-2,TGTGCCAGCAGCTCACCCGGGATGGGCTATGGCTACACCTTC,CASSSPGMGYGYTF
once,TRBV3-1/TRBV3-2,TRBD1,TRBJ1-2,TGTGCCAGCAGCCAAGAGGGCGGAGGGGGCTTTAATGGCTACACCTTC,CASSQEGGGGFNGYTF
.,TRBV10-3,.,TRBJ1-2,TGTGCCATCAGTGATGTCAGTCGAGGCTACACCTTC,CAISDVSRGYTF
.,TRBV18,.,TRBJ1-2,TGTGCCAGCTCGCCTCTAGACAGACGGAACTATGGCTACACCTTC,CASSPLDRRNYGYTF
.,TRBV6-5,.,TRBJ1-2,TGTGCCAGCAGTACCCGCGGGGGTAACTATGGCTACACCTTC,CASSTRGGNYGYTF
.,TRBV24-1,.,TRBJ2-3,TGTGCCACCGAGGATCGAGGGTCAGATACGCAGTATTTT,CATEDRGSDTQYF